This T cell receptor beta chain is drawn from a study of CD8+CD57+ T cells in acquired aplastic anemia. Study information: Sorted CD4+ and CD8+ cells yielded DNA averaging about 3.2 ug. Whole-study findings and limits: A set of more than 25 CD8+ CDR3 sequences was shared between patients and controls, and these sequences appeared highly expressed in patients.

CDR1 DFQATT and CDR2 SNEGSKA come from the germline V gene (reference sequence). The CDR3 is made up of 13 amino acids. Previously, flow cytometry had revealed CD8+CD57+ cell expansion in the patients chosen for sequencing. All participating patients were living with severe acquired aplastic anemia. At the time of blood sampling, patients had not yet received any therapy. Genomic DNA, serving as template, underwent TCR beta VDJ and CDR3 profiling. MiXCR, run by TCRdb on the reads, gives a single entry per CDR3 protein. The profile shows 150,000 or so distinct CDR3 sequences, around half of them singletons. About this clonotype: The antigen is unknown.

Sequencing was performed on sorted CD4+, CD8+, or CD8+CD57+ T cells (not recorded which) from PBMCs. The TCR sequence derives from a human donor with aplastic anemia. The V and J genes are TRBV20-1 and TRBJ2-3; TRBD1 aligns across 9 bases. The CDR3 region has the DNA TGCAGCCTTGGGGACAGGGACACAGATACGCAGTATTTT. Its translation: CSLGDRDTDTQYF.